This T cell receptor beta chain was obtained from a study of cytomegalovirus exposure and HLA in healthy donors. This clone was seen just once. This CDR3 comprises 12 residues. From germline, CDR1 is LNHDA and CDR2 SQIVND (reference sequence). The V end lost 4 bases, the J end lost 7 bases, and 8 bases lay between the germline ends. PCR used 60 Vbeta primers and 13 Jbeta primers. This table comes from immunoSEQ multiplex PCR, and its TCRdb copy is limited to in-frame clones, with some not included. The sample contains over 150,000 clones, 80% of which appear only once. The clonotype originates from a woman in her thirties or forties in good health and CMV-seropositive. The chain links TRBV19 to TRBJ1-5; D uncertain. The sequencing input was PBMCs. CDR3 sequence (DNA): TGTGCCAGTAGTACTCTACGACAGCCCCAGCATTTT. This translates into CASSTLRQPQHF.